Listed here are 5 T cell receptor beta chains from one sample, sequenced in a study of blood T cell repertoires in COVID-19. Using immunoSEQ multiplex PCR, the repertoire was profiled, and TCRdb retains in-frame clones only, with some absent. The sample shows some 100,000 clones, about 77% of them seen only once. Sample: peripheral blood. The receptors shown here come from a man in his 70s with active or convalescent COVID-19.

The chain uses TRBV25-1 and TRBJ2-7; 7 nucleotides align to TRBD1. The CDR3 consists of 16 residues. Trimming took 8 bases from V and 0 from J; bases not matched to a gene: 13. Looked up from germline, CDR1 is MGHDK and CDR2 is SYGVNS. This CDR3 reads CASPDPDRLSSYEQYF. The CDR3 coding sequence is TGTGCCAGCCCCGACCCGGACAGGTTAAGCTCCTACGAGCAGTACTTC.

V is TRBV5-6 and J is TRBJ1-6; TRBD1 matches at 10 bases. The CDR3 covers 16 residues. With 4 bases clipped from V and 7 bases from J, the junction kept 8 bases outside the gene matches. CDR1 is SGHDT, CDR2 YYEEEE, per germline. The CDR3 loop reads CASSRMAGQGNSPLHF. The CDR3, as DNA: TGTGCCAGCAGCCGCATGGCGGGACAGGGGAATTCACCCCTCCACTTT.

In its sample, this clone was seen once. The J gene is TRBJ1-5, the V gene TRBV28, with TRBD1 identical over 8 bases. CDR3 size: 16 residues. Germline lookup yields CDR1 MDHEN and CDR2 SYDVKM. After removal of 6 bases from V and 6 bases from J, the junction contained 13 bases not matched to a gene. The chain's CDR3 is CASSRGIGQGGQPQHF. In DNA, the CDR3 is TGTGCCAGCAGCCGGGGGATAGGACAGGGAGGTCAGCCCCAGCATTTT.

The gene calls are TRBV10-3 and TRBJ1-5; D unclear. The CDR3 covers 13 residues. The V gene's germline CDR1 is ENHRY and CDR2 SYGVKD. Deletions cut 3 bases from V and 4 bases from J, with 7 bases between. CDR3 DNA: TGTGCCATCAGTGATAGTAGAAATCAGCCCCAGCATTTT. It yields the protein CAISDSRNQPQHF.

This rearrangement joins TRBV3-1 (or the pseudogene TRBV3-2) to TRBJ1-4; D gene ambiguous. CDR3 length: 15 amino acids. Per the germline V gene, CDR1 is LGHDT and CDR2 is YNNKEL (reference sequence). V was pared by 4 bases and J by 5 bases, with 14 bases between. This CDR3 is CASSLARQYNEKLFF. In nucleotides, the CDR3 is TGTGCCAGCAGCCTGGCGAGGCAGTACAATGAAAAACTGTTTTTT.